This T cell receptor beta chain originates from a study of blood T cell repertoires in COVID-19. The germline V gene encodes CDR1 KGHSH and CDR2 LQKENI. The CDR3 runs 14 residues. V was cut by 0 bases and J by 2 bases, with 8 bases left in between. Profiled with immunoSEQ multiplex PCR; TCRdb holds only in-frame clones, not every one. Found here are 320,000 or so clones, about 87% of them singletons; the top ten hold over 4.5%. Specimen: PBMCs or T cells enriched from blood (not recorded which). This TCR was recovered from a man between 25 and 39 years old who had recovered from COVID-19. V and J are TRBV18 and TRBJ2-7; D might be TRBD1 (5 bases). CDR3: CASSPPGLTYEQYF. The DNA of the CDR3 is TGTGCCAGCTCACCACCGGGGCTTACCTACGAGCAGTACTTC. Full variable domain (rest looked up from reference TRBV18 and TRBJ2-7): NAGVMQNPRHLVRRRGQEARLRCSPMKGHSHVYWYRQLPEEGLKFMVYLQKENIIDESGMPKERFSAEFPKEGPSILRIQQVVRGDSAAYFCASSPPGLTYEQYFGPGTRLTVT.